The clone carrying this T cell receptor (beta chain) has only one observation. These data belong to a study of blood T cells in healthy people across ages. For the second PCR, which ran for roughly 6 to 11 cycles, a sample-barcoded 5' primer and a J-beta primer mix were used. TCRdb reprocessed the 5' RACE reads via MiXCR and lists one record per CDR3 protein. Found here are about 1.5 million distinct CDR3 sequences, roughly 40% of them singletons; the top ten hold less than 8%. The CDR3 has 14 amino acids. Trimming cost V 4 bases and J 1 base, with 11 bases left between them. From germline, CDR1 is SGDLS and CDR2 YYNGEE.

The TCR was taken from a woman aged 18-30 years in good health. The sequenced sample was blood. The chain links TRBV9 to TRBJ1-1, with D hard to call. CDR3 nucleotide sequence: TGTGCCAGCAGCCCCCATCGGACGAACACTGAAGCTTTCTTT. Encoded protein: CASSPHRTNTEAFF.